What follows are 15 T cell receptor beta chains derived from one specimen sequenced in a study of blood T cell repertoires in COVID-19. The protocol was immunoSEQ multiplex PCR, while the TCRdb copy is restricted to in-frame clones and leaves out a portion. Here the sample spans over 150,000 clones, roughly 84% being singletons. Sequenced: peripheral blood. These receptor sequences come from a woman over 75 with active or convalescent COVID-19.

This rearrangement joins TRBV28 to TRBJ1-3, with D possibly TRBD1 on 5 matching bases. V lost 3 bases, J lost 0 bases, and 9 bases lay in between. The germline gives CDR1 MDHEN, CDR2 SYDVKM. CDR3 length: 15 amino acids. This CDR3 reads CASSLGTSSGNTIYF. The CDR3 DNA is TGTGCCAGCAGTTTGGGGACTAGCTCTGGAAACACCATATATTTT.

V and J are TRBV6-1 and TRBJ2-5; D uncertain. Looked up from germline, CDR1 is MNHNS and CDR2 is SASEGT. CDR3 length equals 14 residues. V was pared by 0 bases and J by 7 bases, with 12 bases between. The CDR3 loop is CASSEALSVGTQYF. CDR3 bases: TGTGCCAGCAGTGAAGCGCTTAGTGTCGGGACCCAGTACTTC.

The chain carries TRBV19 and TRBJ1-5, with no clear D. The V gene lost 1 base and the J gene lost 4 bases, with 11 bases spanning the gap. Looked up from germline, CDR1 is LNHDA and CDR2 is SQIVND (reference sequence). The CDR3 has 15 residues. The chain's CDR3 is CASSIGAYENQPQHF. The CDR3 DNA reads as TGTGCCAGTAGTATAGGAGCGTATGAAAATCAGCCCCAGCATTTT.

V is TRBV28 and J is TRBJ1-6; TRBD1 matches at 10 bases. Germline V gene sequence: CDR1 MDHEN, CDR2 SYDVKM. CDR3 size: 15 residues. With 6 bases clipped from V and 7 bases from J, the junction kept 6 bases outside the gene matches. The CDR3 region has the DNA TGTGCCAGCAGCGGCGGACAGGGGGGGAATTCACCCCTCCACTTT. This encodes CASSGGQGGNSPLHF. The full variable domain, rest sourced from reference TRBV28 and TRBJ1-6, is DVKVTQSSRYLVKRTGEKVFLECVQDMDHENMFWYRQDPGLGLRLIYFSYDVKMKEKGDIPEGYSVSREKKERFSLILESASTNQTSMYLCASSGGQGGNSPLHFGNGTRLTVT.

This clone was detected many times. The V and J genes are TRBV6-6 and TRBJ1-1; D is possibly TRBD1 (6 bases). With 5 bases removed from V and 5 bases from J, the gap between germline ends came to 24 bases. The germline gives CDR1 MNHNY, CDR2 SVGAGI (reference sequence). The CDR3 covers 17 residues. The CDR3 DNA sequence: TGTGCCAGCAGTCTCGATCCGGGTAGGGACAAAAGTACTGAAGCTTTCTTT. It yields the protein CASSLDPGRDKSTEAFF.

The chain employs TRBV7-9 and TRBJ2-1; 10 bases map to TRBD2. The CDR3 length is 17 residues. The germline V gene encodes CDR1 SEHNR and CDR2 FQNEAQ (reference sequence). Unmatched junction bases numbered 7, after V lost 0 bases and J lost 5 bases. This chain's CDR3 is CASSLAIGTSENNEQFF. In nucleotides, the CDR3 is TGTGCCAGCAGCTTAGCCATAGGGACTAGCGAAAACAATGAGCAGTTCTTC.

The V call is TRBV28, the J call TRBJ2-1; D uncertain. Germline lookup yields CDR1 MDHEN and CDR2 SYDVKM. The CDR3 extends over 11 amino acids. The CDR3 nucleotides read TGTGGAACGGTAGCCTACAATGAGCAGTTCTTC. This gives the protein CGTVAYNEQFF.

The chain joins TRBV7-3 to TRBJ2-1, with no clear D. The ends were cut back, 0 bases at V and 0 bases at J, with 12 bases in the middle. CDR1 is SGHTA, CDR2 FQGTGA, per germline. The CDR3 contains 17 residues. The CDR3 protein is CASSLTYGGDSYNEQFF. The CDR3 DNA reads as TGTGCCAGCAGCTTAACGTACGGCGGTGACTCCTACAATGAGCAGTTCTTC.

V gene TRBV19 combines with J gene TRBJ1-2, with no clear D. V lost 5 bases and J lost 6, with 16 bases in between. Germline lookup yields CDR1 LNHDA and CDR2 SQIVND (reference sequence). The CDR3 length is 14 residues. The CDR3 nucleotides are TGTGCCAGTAGTTTCGGCAGGCTGACGAATGGCTACACCTTC. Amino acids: CASSFGRLTNGYTF.

This CDR3 reads CASHAGDTGNTIYF. CDR3 nucleotide sequence: TGTGCCAGCCACGCCGGGGACACAGGAAACACCATATATTTT. The chain links TRBV18 to TRBJ1-3, with D possibly TRBD1 on 6 matching bases. The CDR3 is made up of 14 amino acids. V lost 8 bases to trimming and J lost 4 bases, with 15 bases between them. The germline CDR1 and CDR2 sequences are KGHSH and LQKENI.

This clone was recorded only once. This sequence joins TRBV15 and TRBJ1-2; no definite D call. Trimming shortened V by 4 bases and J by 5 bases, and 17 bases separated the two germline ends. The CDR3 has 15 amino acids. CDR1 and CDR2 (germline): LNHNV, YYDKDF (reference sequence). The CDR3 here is CATSNPSGFGYGYTF. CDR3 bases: TGTGCCACCAGCAATCCGTCGGGGTTCGGGTATGGCTACACCTTC.

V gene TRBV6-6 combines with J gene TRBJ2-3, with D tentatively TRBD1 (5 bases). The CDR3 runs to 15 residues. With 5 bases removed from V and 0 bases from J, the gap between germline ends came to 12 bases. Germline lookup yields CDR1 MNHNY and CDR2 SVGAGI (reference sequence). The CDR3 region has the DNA TGTGCCAGCAGTATAATTAGGGGAAGCACAGATACGCAGTATTTT. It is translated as CASSIIRGSTDTQYF.

This chain's CDR3 is CASSPLAFEAGEGETQYF. CDR3 bases: TGTGCCAGCTCACCTCTTGCTTTCGAGGCGGGAGAAGGGGAGACCCAGTACTTC. The rearrangement joins TRBV18 to TRBJ2-5, with 7 bases lining up with TRBD2. Looked up from germline, CDR1 is KGHSH and CDR2 is LQKENI. Trimming cost V 3 bases and J 5 bases; bases outside gene matches: 18. The CDR3 sequence is 18 residues long.

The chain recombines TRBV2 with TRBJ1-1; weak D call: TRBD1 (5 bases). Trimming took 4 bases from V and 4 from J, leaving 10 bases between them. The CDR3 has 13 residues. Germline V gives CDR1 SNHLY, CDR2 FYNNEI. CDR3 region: CASSAARVTEAFF. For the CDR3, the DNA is TGTGCCAGCAGTGCTGCCAGGGTCACTGAAGCTTTCTTT.

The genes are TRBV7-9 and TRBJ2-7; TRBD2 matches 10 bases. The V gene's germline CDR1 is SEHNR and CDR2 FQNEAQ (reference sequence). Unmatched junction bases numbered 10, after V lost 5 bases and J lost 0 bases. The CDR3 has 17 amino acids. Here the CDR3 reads CASSRTSGGGSSYEQYF. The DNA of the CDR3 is TGTGCCAGCAGCAGGACTAGCGGTGGGGGAAGCTCCTACGAGCAGTACTTC.